One T cell receptor beta chain is described in this entry. The antigen is undetermined. Vbeta (60) and Jbeta (13) primers were used in the PCR. Original handling: A later analysis counted around 74 million unique TCR beta chains, about 10 million shared. Only in-frame clones appear in the TCRdb table, and some are missing; sequencing was by immunoSEQ multiplex PCR. Clonal size and the V and J genes are those of that table, whereas D and trimming came from the DNA. The listing records roughly 71,000 clones. Nominally healthy donors were sampled, though unrecorded immune exposures were likely. Looked up from germline, CDR1 is SGHKS and CDR2 is YYEKEE (reference sequence). This CDR3 contains 18 residues. With 4 bases clipped from V and 1 base from J, the junction kept 11 bases outside the gene matches. These data originate in a study of cytomegalovirus exposure and HLA in healthy donors. As for the study in general: Unique TCRs from HLA-typed donors, around 93 million of them, were held in an early data release. General study results and limits: Versus the roughly 700-donor mean, an Asian-associated ancestry cluster reportedly showed fewer N-insertions in a later analysis.

Sample: PBMCs. The TCR was taken from a woman in her 40s in good health and CMV-seropositive. V and J are TRBV5-5 and TRBJ1-1; TRBD1 agrees at 12 bases. In DNA form, the CDR3 reads TGTGCCAGCAGCCGTCCCGGGACAGGGGGCGTGAGGAACACTGAAGCTTTCTTT. It encodes CASSRPGTGGVRNTEAFF. Supplemented by reference TRBV5-5 and TRBJ1-1, the full variable domain reads DAGVTQSPTHLIKTRGQQVTLRCSPISGHKSVSWYQQVLGQGPQFIFQYYEKEERGRGNFPDRFSARQFPNYSSELNVNALLLGDSALYLCASSRPGTGGVRNTEAFFGQGTRLTVV.